Sequencing of this T cell receptor beta chain was carried out in a study of T cell repertoires in cytomegalovirus infection. Study at large: Indicated by public TCR beta signatures were CMV infection and matching HLA type. Points from the study as a whole: HLA-C-restricted CMV-specific TCR beta clonotypes were dominant in the ex vivo response. Using cumulative public TCR beta family frequency, the authors identified those who carried CMV together with the relevant HLA.

As for this clonotype: Its cognate antigen is unknown.

The length of the CDR3 is 13 residues. V lost 8 bases, J lost 1 base, and 11 bases lay in between. TCRdb re-analysed the reads in MiXCR, keeping a single row per CDR3 protein. The sample yields 150,000 to 200,000 distinct CDR3 sequences, roughly 9% seen once. The sequence derives from a human donor in good health (CMV status not recorded). Some clones in this sample may be carry-over from other donors' samples. This chain joins TRBV12-3 or TRBV12-4 and TRBJ2-5; D is uncertain. Sequenced input: PBMCs. The CDR3 sequence: CASSSVAQETQYF. CDR3 sequence (DNA): TGTGCCAGCTCCAGCGTGGCCCAAGAGACCCAGTACTTC.